The present T cell receptor (beta chain) was sequenced within a study of T cells in localized non-small cell lung cancer. Sequencing was performed with immunoSEQ multiplex PCR; in TCRdb, only in-frame clones are kept and a portion is missing. The data show 750 to 900 clones, with 20% to 25% seen just once and approximately 14% held by the top ten. There are a few counts of this clone. Its antigen is still unknown. The germline V gene has CDR1 ENHRY and CDR2 SYGVKD. This CDR3 comprises 16 residues. V shed 0 bases and J 1 base; nucleotides not matched to a gene: 3. Study-wide results and limits: A higher density of T cells in blood coincided with extended overall survival. Researchers found a median about 53 of the top 100 tumor clones in adjacent lung. The highest T cell clonality was in uninvolved adjacent lung, above tumor.

The sequence came from a man aged 35 to 69 with stage I lung adenocarcinoma. The material sequenced was normal lung tissue next to the tumor, taken before any cancer treatment. This chain joins TRBV10-3 and TRBJ2-3, with 8 bases fitting TRBD1. The CDR3 coding sequence is TGTGCCATCAGTGAGTCACCGGGACAGGGCACAGATACGCAGTATTTT. Its translation is CAISESPGQGTDTQYF.